The text below deals with one T cell receptor (beta chain). The table came from immunoSEQ multiplex PCR; TCRdb's copy has only in-frame clones and leaves some out. The table records about 100,000 clones, 70% to 90% of them present only once. The record originates from a study of T cell responses to AZD1222 COVID-19 vaccine. Germline V gene lookup returns CDR1 SNHLY and CDR2 FYNNEI. V lost 5 bases to trimming and J lost 5 bases; unmatched junction nucleotides: 13. The CDR3 is 16 residues long. The source of this sequence is an adult in good health. The material sequenced was peripheral blood, taken on day 0 of AZD1222 vaccination. The gene calls are TRBV2 and TRBJ2-3; 7 bases map to TRBD1. CDR3 in amino acids: CASSKNTGVVGDTQYF. In nucleotides, the CDR3 is TGTGCCAGCAGTAAAAACACAGGGGTCGTTGGAGATACGCAGTATTTT.